Here is one T cell receptor (beta chain) with its context. What antigen it recognizes has not been identified. Within one base of it there is no much larger clone, and no base qualities were kept. Library generation was performed with the immunoSEQ multiplex PCR assay. Entries here come from immuneACCESS through TCRdb and include only in-frame sequences with V and J called. Some clones fail to appear in such tables; in the studies checked, an unresolved V gene covers under half of the shortfall, and the cause of the remainder is unknown. This sample gives fewer than 50,000 clones in total; more than 90% of them show up just once. The ten largest clonotypes hold 5.5% of the sample. This sample is part of a study of T cell changes during pregnancy in multiple sclerosis (dated by TCRdb to 2018 to 2020). In the study overall: Changes in the T cell repertoire over the course of pregnancy were examined in this study in women with multiple sclerosis.

V is pared back by 5 bases and J by 1 base, with 11 bases lying between the germline termini. The CDR3 contains 14 residues, cysteine and phenylalanine counted. CDR3 DNA is the only sequence kept; it has 42 bases, read in frame from the first base. The germline V gene (reference sequence) gives CDR1 as MNHNY and CDR2 as SVGAGI. The chain uses TRBV6-6 and TRBJ2-5; TRBD2 is a weak D gene call, 5 bases matching. This sequence originates from a female donor with multiple sclerosis, enrolled in a pregnancy study. Source: CD8+ T cells from peripheral blood mononuclear cells, taken in the third trimester of pregnancy. The encoded CDR3 is CASSPNRGQETQYF. The bases read TGTGCCAGCAGTCCTAACCGGGGCCAAGAGACCCAGTACTTC.